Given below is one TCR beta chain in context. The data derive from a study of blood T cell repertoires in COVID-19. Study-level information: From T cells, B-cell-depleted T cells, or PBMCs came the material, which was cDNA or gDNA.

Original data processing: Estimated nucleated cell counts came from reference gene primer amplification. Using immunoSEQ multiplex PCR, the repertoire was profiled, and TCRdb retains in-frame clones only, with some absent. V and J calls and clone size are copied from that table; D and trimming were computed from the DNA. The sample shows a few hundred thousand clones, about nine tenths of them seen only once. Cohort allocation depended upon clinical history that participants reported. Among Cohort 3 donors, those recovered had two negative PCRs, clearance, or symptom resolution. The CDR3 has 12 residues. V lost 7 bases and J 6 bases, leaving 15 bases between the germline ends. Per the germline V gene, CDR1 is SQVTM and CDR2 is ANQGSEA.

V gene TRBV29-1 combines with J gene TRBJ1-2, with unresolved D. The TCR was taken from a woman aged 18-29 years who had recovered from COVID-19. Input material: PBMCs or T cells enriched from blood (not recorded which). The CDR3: CSGLGRADGYTF. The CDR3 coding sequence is TGCAGCGGACTAGGACGGGCCGATGGCTACACCTTC.